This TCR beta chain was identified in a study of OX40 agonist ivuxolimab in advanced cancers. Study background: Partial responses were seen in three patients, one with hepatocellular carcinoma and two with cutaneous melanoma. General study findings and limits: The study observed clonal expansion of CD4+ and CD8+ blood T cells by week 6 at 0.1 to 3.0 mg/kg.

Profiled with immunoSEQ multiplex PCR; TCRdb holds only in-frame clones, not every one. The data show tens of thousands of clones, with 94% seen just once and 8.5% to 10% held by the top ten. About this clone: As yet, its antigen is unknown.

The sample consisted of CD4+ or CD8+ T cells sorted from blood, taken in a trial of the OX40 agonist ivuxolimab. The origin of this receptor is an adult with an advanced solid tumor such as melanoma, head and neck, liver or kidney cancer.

The chain's CDR3 is CASRSYEQYF. CDR3 sequence (DNA): TGTGCCAGCAGATCCTACGAGCAGTACTTC. The V call is TRBV2, the J call TRBJ2-7; D is unresolved. Germline V lookup: CDR1 SNHLY, CDR2 FYNNEI. Trimming took off 6 bases at V and 1 base at J, with 1 base between the two ends. This CDR3 region has 10 residues.